These T cell receptor beta chains were read from a single sample in a study of blood T cells in healthy people across ages. TCRdb itself ran the 5' RACE reads through MiXCR, one entry per CDR3 protein. Of about 800,000 distinct CDR3 sequences detected, more than 20% appear once; the ten largest clones hold under 4.5%. The same data also contributed to another study, on T cells of mothers and their children.

The material sequenced was blood. These receptors came from a boy younger than 18 in good health. Each CDR3 is given with its conserved first and last residue. D genes are given only for firm matches. Size is stated for part of the rows, as once, few or many counts, or as a class when the clone is expanded.

TRBV28	12	.	.	TRBJ2-7	CASSPEYNEQYF	TGTGCCAGCAGTCCTGAGTACAACGAGCAGTACTTC
TRBV29-1	10	.	.	TRBJ2-3	CSVEDGGQYF	TGCAGCGTTGAAGACGGGGGGCAGTATTTT
TRBV5-1	13	.	few	TRBJ1-2	CASSAWGPYGYTF	TGCGCCAGCAGCGCCTGGGGACCCTATGGCTACACCTTC
TRBV29-1	13	.	.	TRBJ2-1	CSVEDLRGIEQFF	TGCAGCGTTGAAGATCTCCGGGGTATTGAGCAGTTCTTC
TRBV20-1	16	.	few	TRBJ2-7	CSARDLSLYGPYEQYF	TGCAGTGCTAGAGATCTTTCTCTTTACGGTCCCTACGAGCAGTACTTC
TRBV6-1	14	.	few	TRBJ1-5	CASRGGWSNQPQHF	TGTGCCAGCAGGGGAGGTTGGAGCAATCAGCCCCAGCATTTT
TRBV7-2	15	.	.	TRBJ2-3	CASSLGDSYTDTQYF	TGTGCCAGCAGCCTGGGGGACTCATACACAGATACGCAGTATTTT
TRBV4-1	16	TRBD2	few	TRBJ2-7	CASSQGGLAASYEQYF	TGCGCCAGCAGCCAAGGGGGACTAGCGGCATCCTACGAGCAGTACTTC
TRBV5-1	14	.	.	TRBJ2-7	CASSLVGAFDEQYF	TGCGCCAGCAGCTTGGTAGGAGCGTTCGACGAGCAGTACTTC
TRBV29-1	12	.	few	TRBJ2-7	CSVQGLSYEQYF	TGCAGCGTACAGGGTCTCTCCTACGAGCAGTACTTC
TRBV5-1	12	.	.	TRBJ2-5	CASSLPSETQYF	TGCGCCAGCAGCCTCCCCAGCGAGACCCAGTACTTC
TRBV20-1	15	TRBD2	few	TRBJ2-3	CRVAGGTIGTDTQYF	TGCAGGGTTGCGGGGGGCACCATAGGCACAGATACGCAGTATTTT
TRBV28	11	.	.	TRBJ2-7	CASSTMYEQYF	TGTGCCAGCAGTACCATGTACGAGCAGTACTTC
TRBV20-1	18	TRBD2	.	TRBJ2-4	CSAISGLAGGLGKNIQYF	TGCAGTGCTATCTCGGGACTAGCGGGAGGGCTTGGGAAGAACATTCAGTACTTC
TRBV4-3	17	TRBD1	.	TRBJ1-6	CASSQDIPGQANSPLHF	TGCGCCAGCAGCCAAGATATACCGGGACAGGCCAATTCACCCCTCCACTTT
TRBV4-3	18	.	few	TRBJ2-3	CASSQEFMGASSTDTQYF	TGCGCCAGCAGCCAAGAATTCATGGGGGCCTCTAGCACAGATACGCAGTATTTT
TRBV7-2	13	TRBD1	.	TRBJ1-2	CASTSVTGDGYTF	TGTGCCAGCACCTCGGTGACAGGGGACGGCTACACCTTC
TRBV7-9	16	.	.	TRBJ2-4	CASSLRDTLRVNIQYF	TGTGCCAGCAGCCTCCGGGACACCCTAAGGGTTAACATTCAGTACTTC
TRBV6-2/TRBV6-3	12	.	few	TRBJ1-2	CASTRTNYGYTF	TGTGCCAGCACGCGAACTAACTATGGCTACACCTTC
TRBV28	17	.	few	TRBJ2-4	CASSLFVFGDHRNIQYF	TGTGCCAGCAGTTTATTTGTATTCGGGGACCACCGAAACATTCAGTACTTC
TRBV20-1	16	.	few	TRBJ2-1	CSARDFYGDAYNEQFF	TGCAGTGCTAGAGATTTTTATGGGGATGCCTACAATGAGCAGTTCTTC
TRBV3-1	16	.	.	TRBJ1-2	CASSLHQDTQNYGYTF	TGTGCCAGCAGCCTTCATCAGGACACACAAAACTATGGCTACACCTTC
TRBV28	14	.	many	TRBJ2-4	CASSFGGSKNIQYF	TGTGCCAGCAGTTTTGGAGGGTCCAAAAACATTCAGTACTTC
TRBV5-1	16	.	.	TRBJ2-5	CASSLDGGGGRETQYF	TGCGCCAGCAGCTTGGATGGTGGTGGCGGAAGAGAGACCCAGTACTTC
TRBV12-3/TRBV12-4	14	.	.	TRBJ2-7	CASSWARGSYEQYF	TGTGCCAGCAGTTGGGCCCGTGGCTCCTACGAGCAGTACTTC
TRBV18	15	TRBD1	few	TRBJ2-7	CASSPGDRSSYEQYF	TGTGCCAGCTCACCAGGGGACAGGAGCTCCTACGAGCAGTACTTC
TRBV9	16	.	few	TRBJ2-1	CASSVCVRSSYNEQFF	TGTGCCAGCAGCGTATGCGTCCGGAGCTCCTACAATGAGCAGTTCTTC
TRBV5-1	15	.	few	TRBJ1-1	CASQQTGALNTEAFF	TGCGCCAGTCAACAAACCGGGGCCCTCAACACTGAAGCTTTCTTT
TRBV7-2	19	TRBD2	.	TRBJ2-7	CASSPKPGLAGGPALEQYF	TGTGCCAGCAGCCCTAAACCGGGGCTAGCGGGGGGACCAGCTTTGGAGCAGTACTTC
TRBV7-2	13	.	.	TRBJ1-1	CASSSAGATEAFF	TGTGCCAGCAGCTCCGCGGGGGCGACTGAAGCTTTCTTT
TRBV7-2	14	TRBD1	few	TRBJ1-2	CASSQDRGPYGYTF	TGTGCCAGCAGCCAGGACAGGGGTCCCTATGGCTACACCTTC
TRBV29-1	14	TRBD1	few	TRBJ2-3	CSGLQDRSTDTQYF	TGCAGCGGCCTTCAGGACAGGAGCACAGATACGCAGTATTTT
TRBV25-1	16	.	.	TRBJ2-7	CATKQDDFYHTYEQYF	TGTGCCACCAAGCAGGATGATTTTTACCACACCTACGAGCAGTACTTC
TRBV6-2/TRBV6-3	14	.	.	TRBJ2-7	CASSFRDLDGEQYF	TGTGCCAGCAGTTTCCGGGACTTAGATGGCGAGCAGTACTTC
TRBV18	17	.	.	TRBJ2-4	CASSPIQGMSAKNIQYF	TGTGCCAGCTCACCAATCCAGGGGATGTCGGCCAAAAACATTCAGTACTTC
TRBV7-2	18	TRBD1	.	TRBJ2-5	CASSFSLLGTGIPETQYF	TGTGCCAGCAGCTTCTCTCTACTTGGGACAGGGATCCCGGAGACCCAGTACTTC
TRBV6-5	15	.	.	TRBJ1-4	CASSYGATTNEKLFF	TGTGCCAGCAGTTACGGGGCTACAACTAATGAAAAACTGTTTTTT
TRBV20-1	16	TRBD1	few	TRBJ1-1	CSARDAYRGTNTEAFF	TGCAGTGCTAGAGATGCTTACAGGGGGACCAACACTGAAGCTTTCTTT
TRBV4-2	14	.	.	TRBJ2-7	CASSQVHPDREQYF	TGTGCCAGCAGCCAAGTCCACCCAGATCGGGAGCAGTACTTC
TRBV10-3	16	TRBD1	.	TRBJ2-7	CAISGDIGQVFHEQYF	TGTGCCATCAGTGGTGATATCGGACAGGTTTTTCACGAGCAGTACTTC
TRBV6-5	15	.	few	TRBJ2-3	CASSYARQAADTQYF	TGTGCCAGCAGTTACGCTCGGCAGGCGGCCGATACGCAGTATTTT
TRBV12-3/TRBV12-4	14	TRBD2	few	TRBJ2-2	CASSGERGTGELFF	TGTGCCAGCAGTGGGGAGCGGGGCACCGGGGAGCTGTTTTTT
TRBV12-3/TRBV12-4	13	.	.	TRBJ2-7	CASSPEIGYEQYF	TGTGCCAGCAGTCCGGAAATCGGTTACGAGCAGTACTTC
TRBV30	14	TRBD1	.	TRBJ1-1	CAWSVGGQGTEAFF	TGTGCCTGGAGTGTTGGGGGACAGGGCACTGAAGCTTTCTTT
TRBV28	12	.	.	TRBJ2-7	CAHASPYYERYF	TGTGCCCATGCGTCTCCCTACTACGAGCGGTACTTC
TRBV20-1	12	.	few	TRBJ1-2	CSARERNYGYTF	TGCAGTGCTAGAGAACGGAACTATGGCTACACCTTC
TRBV20-1	13	.	few	TRBJ2-5	CSAPTVYQETQYF	TGCAGTGCCCCGACCGTGTACCAAGAGACCCAGTACTTC
TRBV20-1	11	.	few	TRBJ2-1	CRVQLYNEQFF	TGCAGGGTACAGCTCTACAATGAGCAGTTCTTC
TRBV20-1	13	.	once	TRBJ2-1	CSASLGGYNEQFF	TGCAGTGCTTCCCTGGGCGGGTACAATGAGCAGTTCTTC
TRBV7-9	14	.	few	TRBJ2-7	CASSLTSGTVEQYF	TGTGCCAGCAGCTTAACCTCCGGGACTGTAGAGCAGTACTTC
TRBV28	15	.	.	TRBJ2-1	CASTRPLAPYNEQFF	TGTGCCAGCACCCGCCCCCTAGCCCCCTACAATGAGCAGTTCTTC
TRBV28	14	.	.	TRBJ2-7	CASSPVGGIYEQYF	TGTGCCAGCAGCCCCGTCGGGGGAATCTACGAGCAGTACTTC
TRBV25-1	17	.	.	TRBJ1-6	CASSGQDLLSLGSPLHF	TGTGCCAGCAGTGGACAGGATCTCCTCAGCCTTGGGTCACCCCTCCACTTT
TRBV12-3/TRBV12-4	15	.	.	TRBJ2-7	CASRSQSASSYEQYF	TGTGCCAGCAGATCACAGTCAGCAAGCTCCTACGAGCAGTACTTC
TRBV5-5	15	TRBD1	.	TRBJ1-5	CASSLEGQGDYPQHF	TGTGCCAGCAGCTTGGAGGGACAGGGTGACTATCCCCAGCATTTT
TRBV20-1	12	.	.	TRBJ1-4	CSAQESNEKLFF	TGCAGTGCACAGGAAAGTAATGAAAAACTGTTTTTT
TRBV7-8	13	.	.	TRBJ2-3	CASSPGNPDTQYF	TGTGCCAGCAGCCCAGGCAATCCAGATACGCAGTATTTT